This T cell receptor (beta chain) was found in a study of blood T cell repertoires in COVID-19. Overall study context: Nucleic acid was either cDNA or gDNA, and it came from T cells, B-cell-depleted T cells, or PBMCs.

TCRdb's table, derived via immunoSEQ multiplex PCR, lists solely in-frame clones and lacks some. This sample has some 60,000 clones, with 83% found just once. With 5 bases clipped from V and 1 base from J, the junction kept 7 bases outside the gene matches. Germline V gene data show CDR1 as SEHNR and CDR2 as FQNEAQ (reference sequence). The CDR3 extends over 15 amino acids. Material: peripheral blood. V gene TRBV7-9 combines with J gene TRBJ1-1, with 7 bases lining up with TRBD1. The source is a man in his fifties with COVID-19, enrolled during active disease. CDR3 coding DNA: TGTGCCAGCAGCCCTTTCCGGGACAGGAACACTGAAGCTTTCTTT. Protein product: CASSPFRDRNTEAFF.